This T cell receptor (beta chain) was obtained from a study of blood T cell repertoires in COVID-19. Across the study: The study drew acute and convalescent COVID-19 samples from the United States, Italy and Spain. PBMCs, B-cell-depleted T cells, or T cells provided the cDNA or gDNA that made up the material.

Authors' analysis steps: Estimation of nucleated cell counts relied on the amplification of reference gene primers. Profiling relied on immunoSEQ multiplex PCR, and the TCRdb table lists in-frame clones only, not all of them. V and J calls plus clone size are reproduced from that table; the DNA served to infer D and trimming. This sample has approximately 170,000 clones, with roughly nine tenths found just once. Germline V lookup: CDR1 SNHLY, CDR2 FYNNEI. After removal of 6 bases from V and 1 base from J, the junction contained 5 bases not matched to a gene. CDR3 length equals 14 residues. The chain has TRBV2 and TRBJ1-1, with TRBD1 matching over 7 bases. What was sequenced was peripheral blood. The receptor's source is a woman aged 70-85 years with acute or convalescent COVID-19. The CDR3 here is CASRPGQQNTEAFF. The CDR3 nucleotides are TGTGCCAGCAGGCCGGGACAGCAGAACACTGAAGCTTTCTTT.